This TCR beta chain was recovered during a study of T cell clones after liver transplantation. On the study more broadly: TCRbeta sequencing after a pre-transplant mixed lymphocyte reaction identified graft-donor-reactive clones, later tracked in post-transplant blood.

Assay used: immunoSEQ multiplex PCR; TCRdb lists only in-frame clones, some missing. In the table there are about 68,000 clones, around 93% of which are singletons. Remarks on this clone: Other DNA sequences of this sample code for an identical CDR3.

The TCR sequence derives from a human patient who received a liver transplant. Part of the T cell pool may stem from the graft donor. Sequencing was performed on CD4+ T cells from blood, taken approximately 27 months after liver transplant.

The CDR3 loop is CASSPGQGPGNTIYF. The CDR3 DNA is TGTGCCAGCAGCCCCGGACAGGGGCCTGGAAACACCATATATTTT. The rearrangement links TRBV11-3 to TRBJ1-3; 9 nucleotides align to TRBD1. CDR3 size: 15 residues. Unmatched junction bases numbered 4, after V lost 5 bases and J lost 2 bases. Germline V gives CDR1 SGHNT, CDR2 YENEEA.